The present T cell receptor (beta chain) was sequenced within a study of T cells of healthy individuals. The CDR3 has 19 residues. Trimming took 4 bases from V and 2 from J; bases not matched to a gene: 16. Germline V gives CDR1 LGHNA, CDR2 YSLEER. TCRdb ran MiXCR on the 5' RACE reads and lists one entry per CDR3 protein. Counted here are about 96,000 distinct CDR3 sequences, about 16% occurring once; the ten biggest clones make up 6.2%. The receptor was derived from a human donor in good health. This chain links TRBV4-3 with TRBJ2-1; 8 nucleotides line up with TRBD2. The CDR3 is CASSRREREKVETYNEQFF. The CDR3 DNA is TGCGCCAGCAGCCGGAGGGAGCGGGAGAAGGTAGAGACCTACAATGAGCAGTTCTTC.